This TCR beta chain was recorded in a study of T cell responses to AZD1222 COVID-19 vaccine. As regards this clone: Antigen unknown.

Using immunoSEQ multiplex PCR, the repertoire was profiled, and TCRdb retains in-frame clones only, with some absent. The repertoire includes roughly 200,000 clones, approximately 94% of them detected once, and about 1% sits in the top ten. Broader study findings: Reportedly, close to half of spike-specific TCRs are directed against unmutated variant regions. The sample set comprised mostly white British donors with more females, and clonal diversity was possibly underestimated. Spike-specific TCR breadth and depth grew following two AZD1222 doses. Baseline testing showed seropositivity in only a handful of AZD1222 recipients.

V lost 6 bases, J lost 5 bases, and 5 bases stayed unmatched. The length of the CDR3 is 15 residues. Germline CDR1 SNHLY, CDR2 FYNNEI. The gene calls are TRBV2 and TRBJ2-3, with 13 bases that match TRBD2. The receptor comes from an adult in good health. Specimen: peripheral blood, collected on day 0 of MenACWY control vaccination. The CDR3 reads CASRRLAGGQDTQYF. For the CDR3, the DNA is TGTGCCAGCAGACGACTAGCGGGGGGACAAGATACGCAGTATTTT.